This entry lists 5 T cell receptor beta chains sequenced from one sample in a study of beta chain features in type 1 diabetes. Sequenced material consisted of expressed TCRB transcripts (all of the isolated RNA was reverse transcribed). Repertoires were generated with immunoSEQ multiplex PCR, while TCRdb's copy carries only in-frame clones and drops some. The sample has about 250,000 clones, 12% to 15% seen once; the top ten hold roughly 0.024%. Sequenced sample: naive CD4+ T cells from blood. Source of these receptors: a woman aged 35 to 49 in good health.

In nucleotides, the CDR3 is TGCAGCGTTGAAGAAACCTGGGGGGGTACGCAGTATTTT. This encodes CSVEETWGGTQYF. The V and J genes are TRBV29-1 and TRBJ2-3; 7 bases are shared with TRBD2. Germline V CDR1 and CDR2: SQVTM, ANQGSEA. The V and J ends lost 0 bases and 8 bases, in that order; junction bases with no gene match: 5. This CDR3 is built from 13 residues.

This rearrangement joins TRBV21-1 to TRBJ1-2; TRBD1 is the table's D call, not checked against the DNA. TRBV21-1 is a known pseudogene. CDR3 length: 16 residues. The CDR3 DNA reads TGTGCCAGCAGCAAAGATGAGGGACAGGCCTTCTATGGCTACACCTTC. The encoded protein is CASSKDEGQAFYGYTF.

J is TRBJ1-1 and V is TRBV11-2; D may be TRBD1 (6 bases). V gave up 1 base and J gave up 5 bases, with 17 bases separating them. The CDR3 is 16 amino acids. CDR1 SGHAT and CDR2 FQNNGV come from the germline V gene. In nucleotides, the CDR3 is TGTGCCAGCAGCTTAGGTAGCTGGGAGGGGGAGACTGAAGCTTTCTTT. Its translation is CASSLGSWEGETEAFF.

This clone was observed a handful of times. The chain employs TRBV9 and TRBJ2-3; unclear D gene. Trimming pared 0 bases from V and 7 bases from J, leaving 6 bases between. Germline-derived CDR1 and CDR2 are SGDLS and YYNGEE. The CDR3 is 12 amino acids. The CDR3 region has the DNA TGTGCCAGCAGCGTAGGAGTCAATACGCAGTATTTT. This gives the protein CASSVGVNTQYF.

This clone has a handful of counts. The chain employs TRBV19 and TRBJ1-1; a weak D match, TRBD1 (6 bases). V lost 8 bases to trimming and J lost 4 bases, with 14 bases between them. Per germline, CDR1 LNHDA and CDR2 SQIVND (reference sequence). The CDR3 extends over 13 amino acids. In DNA, the CDR3 is TGTGCCAGTCTTATCAGGGGTGGCACTGAAGCTTTCTTT. Amino acids: CASLIRGGTEAFF.